This TCR beta chain was sequenced in a study of cytomegalovirus exposure and HLA in healthy donors. Researchers ran the PCR with 60 Vbeta and 13 Jbeta primers. Method: immunoSEQ multiplex PCR; TCRdb's copy keeps in-frame clones and lacks some. Of over 200,000 clones in the sample, approximately 78% were seen once. The CDR3 runs to 16 residues. V shed 8 bases, J shed 7 bases, and the junction held 17 bases outside the gene matches. The germline V gene has CDR1 MDHEN and CDR2 SYDVKM. The sequence was collected from a male donor in good health and CMV-seronegative. V gene TRBV28 combines with J gene TRBJ1-5; 7 positions match TRBD1. Sequencing used PBMCs. The CDR3 loop is CASRRGGTAFGQPQHF. CDR3 nucleotides: TGTGCCAGCCGTAGGGGCGGGACAGCTTTTGGACAGCCCCAGCATTTT. The full variable domain, completed using reference TRBV28 and TRBJ1-5, is DVKVTQSSRYLVKRTGEKVFLECVQDMDHENMFWYRQDPGLGLRLIYFSYDVKMKEKGDIPEGYSVSREKKERFSLILESASTNQTSMYLCASRRGGTAFGQPQHFGDGTRLSIL.